The clone carrying this T cell receptor beta chain has more than one count but fewer than ten. The sample comes from a study of blood T cell repertoires in COVID-19. Cohort assignment relied on participant-reported clinical history. The CDR3 sequence is 16 residues long. With V trimmed by 4 bases and J by 0 bases, 8 bases remained unmatched. Germline assignment: CDR1 SGHRS and CDR2 YFSETQ. The authors' processing: Reference gene primers were amplified, and this amplification served to estimate nucleated cell counts. Assay used: immunoSEQ multiplex PCR; TCRdb lists only in-frame clones, some missing. V and J calls and clone size are given by that table; D and trimming were obtained from the DNA. Of 230,000 or so clones listed, roughly 80% are singletons.

Material for sequencing was PBMCs or T cells enriched from blood (not recorded which). J is TRBJ2-5 and V is TRBV5-1; 8 bases agree with TRBD2. This TCR derives from a man aged 50 to 59 who had recovered from COVID-19. CDR3: CASSGGTGGYQETQYF. CDR3 coding DNA: TGCGCCAGCAGCGGGGGCACGGGAGGGTACCAAGAGACCCAGTACTTC.